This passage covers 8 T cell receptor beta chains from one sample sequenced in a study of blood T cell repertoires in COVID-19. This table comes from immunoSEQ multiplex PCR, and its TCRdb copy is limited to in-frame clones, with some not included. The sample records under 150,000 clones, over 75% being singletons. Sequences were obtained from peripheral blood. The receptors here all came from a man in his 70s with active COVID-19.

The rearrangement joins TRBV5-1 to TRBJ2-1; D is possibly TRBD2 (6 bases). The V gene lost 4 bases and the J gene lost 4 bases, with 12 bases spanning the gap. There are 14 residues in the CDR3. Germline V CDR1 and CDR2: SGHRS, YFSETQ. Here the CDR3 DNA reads TGCGCCAGCAGCCCGGACGGGGGTTACAATGAGCAGTTCTTC. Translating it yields CASSPDGGYNEQFF.

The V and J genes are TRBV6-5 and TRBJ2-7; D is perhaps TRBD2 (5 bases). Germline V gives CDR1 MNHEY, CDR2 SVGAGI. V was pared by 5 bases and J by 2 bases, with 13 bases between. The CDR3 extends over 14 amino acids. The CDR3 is CASSPRTGTYEQYF. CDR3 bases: TGTGCCAGCAGTCCCCGGACGGGAACCTACGAGCAGTACTTC.

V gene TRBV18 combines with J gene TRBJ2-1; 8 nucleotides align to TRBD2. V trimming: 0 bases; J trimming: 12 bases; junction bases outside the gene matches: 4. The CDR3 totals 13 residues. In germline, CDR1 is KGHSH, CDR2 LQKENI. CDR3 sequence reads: CASSPPWLAGQFF. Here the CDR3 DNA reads TGTGCCAGCTCACCACCGTGGCTAGCGGGGCAGTTCTTC.

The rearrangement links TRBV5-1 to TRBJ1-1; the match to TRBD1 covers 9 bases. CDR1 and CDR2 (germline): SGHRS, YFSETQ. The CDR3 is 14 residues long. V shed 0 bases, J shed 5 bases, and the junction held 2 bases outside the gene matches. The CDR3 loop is CASSLDRGRTEAFF. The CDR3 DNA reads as TGCGCCAGCAGCTTGGACAGGGGGCGTACTGAAGCTTTCTTT. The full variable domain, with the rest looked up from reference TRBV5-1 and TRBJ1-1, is KAGVTQTPRYLIKTRGQQVTLSCSPISGHRSVSWYQQTPGQGLQFLFEYFSETQRNKGNFPGRFSGRQFSNSRSEMNVSTLELGDSALYLCASSLDRGRTEAFFGQGTRLTVV.

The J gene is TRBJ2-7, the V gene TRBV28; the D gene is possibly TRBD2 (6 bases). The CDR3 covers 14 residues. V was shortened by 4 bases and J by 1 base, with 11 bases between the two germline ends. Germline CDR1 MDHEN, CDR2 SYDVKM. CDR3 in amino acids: CASSSGGGSYEQYF. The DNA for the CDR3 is TGTGCCAGCAGTTCCGGCGGAGGGTCCTACGAGCAGTACTTC.

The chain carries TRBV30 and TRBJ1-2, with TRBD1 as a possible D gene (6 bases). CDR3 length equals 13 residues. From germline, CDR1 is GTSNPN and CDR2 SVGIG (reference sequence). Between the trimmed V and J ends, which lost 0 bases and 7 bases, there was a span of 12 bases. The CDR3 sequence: CAWSVRGARGYTF. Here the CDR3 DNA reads TGTGCCTGGAGTGTACGGGGGGCCCGTGGCTACACCTTC.

The CDR3 is CAWTHAGMNTDTQYF. CDR3 DNA sequence: TGTGCCTGGACACACGCAGGAATGAACACAGATACGCAGTATTTT. The rearrangement links TRBV30 to TRBJ2-3; D remains unclear. V lost 4 bases, J lost 2 bases, and 16 bases lay in between. This CDR3 region has 15 residues. Germline assignment: CDR1 GTSNPN and CDR2 SVGIG (reference sequence).

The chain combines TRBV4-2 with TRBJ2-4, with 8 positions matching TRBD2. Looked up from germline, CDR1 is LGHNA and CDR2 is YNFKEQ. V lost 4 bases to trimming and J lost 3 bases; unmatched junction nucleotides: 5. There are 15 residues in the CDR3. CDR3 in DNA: TGTGCCAGCAGCCTTGACGGGACTAGCAAAAACATTCAGTACTTC. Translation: CASSLDGTSKNIQYF.